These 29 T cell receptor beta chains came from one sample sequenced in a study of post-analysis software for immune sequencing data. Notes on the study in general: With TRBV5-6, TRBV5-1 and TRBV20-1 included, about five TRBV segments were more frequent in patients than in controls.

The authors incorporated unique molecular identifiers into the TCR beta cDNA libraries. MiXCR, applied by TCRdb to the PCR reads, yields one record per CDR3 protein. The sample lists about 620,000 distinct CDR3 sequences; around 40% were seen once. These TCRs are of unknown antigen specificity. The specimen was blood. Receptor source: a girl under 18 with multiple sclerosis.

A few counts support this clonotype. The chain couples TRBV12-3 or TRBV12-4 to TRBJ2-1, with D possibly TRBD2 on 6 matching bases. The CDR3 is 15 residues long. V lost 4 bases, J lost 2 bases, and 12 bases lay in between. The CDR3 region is CASSWGDSAYNEQFF. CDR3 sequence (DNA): TGTGCCAGCAGTTGGGGGGACTCCGCCTACAATGAGCAGTTCTTC.

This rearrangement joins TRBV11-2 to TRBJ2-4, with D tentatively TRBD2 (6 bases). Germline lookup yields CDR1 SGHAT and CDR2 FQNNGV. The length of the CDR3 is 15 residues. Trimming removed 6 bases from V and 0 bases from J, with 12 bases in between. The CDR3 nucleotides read TGTGCCAGCAGGTTCGGGACTCTAGCCAAAAACATTCAGTACTTC. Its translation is CASRFGTLAKNIQYF.

The CDR3 nucleotides read TGCAGTGCTAGACCGACAGGACGGGGCGGCTATGGCTACACCTTC. Residues: CSARPTGRGGYGYTF. V and J are TRBV20-1 and TRBJ1-2; D might be TRBD1 (6 bases). The CDR3 sequence is 15 residues long. Germline assignment: CDR1 DFQATT and CDR2 SNEGSKA (reference sequence). V lost 2 bases and J lost 4, with 17 bases in between.

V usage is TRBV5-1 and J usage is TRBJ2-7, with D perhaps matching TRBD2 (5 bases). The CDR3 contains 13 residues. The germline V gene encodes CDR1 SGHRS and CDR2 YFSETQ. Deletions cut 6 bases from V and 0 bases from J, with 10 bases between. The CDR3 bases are TGCGCCAGCACGCCCCTAGCCTCCTACGAGCAGTACTTC. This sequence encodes CASTPLASYEQYF.

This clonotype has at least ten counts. The CDR3 protein is CASSSPTSGRMETQYF. For the CDR3, the DNA is TGTGCCAGCAGCTCCCCGACTAGCGGGAGAATGGAGACCCAGTACTTC. The chain has TRBV9 and TRBJ2-5, with 12 bases lining up with TRBD2. CDR1 SGDLS and CDR2 YYNGEE come from the germline V gene. J lost 5 bases, V lost 4 bases, and 9 bases had no gene match. This CDR3 region has 16 residues.

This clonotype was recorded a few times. CDR3 nucleotides: TGCAGCGTTTCCGGACAGGGTGGCCCCCAAGAGACCCAGTACTTC. Encoded protein: CSVSGQGGPQETQYF. V is TRBV29-1 and J is TRBJ2-5; 8 positions agree with TRBD1. V shed 5 bases and J 1 base; nucleotides not matched to a gene: 9. The CDR3 sequence is 15 residues long. CDR1 and CDR2 from the germline V gene are SQVTM and ANQGSEA.

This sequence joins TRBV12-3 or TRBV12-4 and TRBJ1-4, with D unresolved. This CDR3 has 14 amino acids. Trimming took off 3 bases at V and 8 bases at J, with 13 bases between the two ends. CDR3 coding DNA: TGTGCCAGCAGTTTGGACCGTAGGCGCGAAAAACTGTTTTTT. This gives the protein CASSLDRRREKLFF.

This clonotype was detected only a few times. The CDR3 DNA sequence: TGTGCCAGCAGCCCGGACAGGATACAAGAGACCCAGTACTTC. It yields the protein CASSPDRIQETQYF. This rearrangement joins TRBV7-9 to TRBJ2-5, with 7 positions matching TRBD1. The CDR3 contains 14 residues. V lost 5 bases to trimming and J lost 2 bases; unmatched junction nucleotides: 5. Germline V gene data show CDR1 as SEHNR and CDR2 as FQNEAQ (reference sequence). Variable domain in full (rest from reference TRBV7-9 and TRBJ2-5): DTGVSQNPRHKITKRGQNVTFRCDPISEHNRLYWYRQTLGQGPEFLTYFQNEAQLEKSRLLSDRFSAERPKGSFSTLEIQRTEQGDSAMYLCASSPDRIQETQYFGPGTRLLVL.

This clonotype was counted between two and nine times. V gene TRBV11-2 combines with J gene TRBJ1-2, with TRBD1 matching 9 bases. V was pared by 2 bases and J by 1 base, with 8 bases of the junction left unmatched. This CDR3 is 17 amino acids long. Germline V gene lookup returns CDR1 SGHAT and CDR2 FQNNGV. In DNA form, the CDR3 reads TGTGCCAGCAGCTTATCTCCGGGACAGGGCCTTAACTATGGCTACACCTTC. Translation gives CASSLSPGQGLNYGYTF. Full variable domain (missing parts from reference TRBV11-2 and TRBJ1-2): EAGVAQSPRYKIIEKRQSVAFWCNPISGHATLYWYQQILGQGPKLLIQFQNNGVVDDSQLPKDRFSAERLKGVDSTLKIQPAKLEDSAVYLCASSLSPGQGLNYGYTFGSGTRLTVV.

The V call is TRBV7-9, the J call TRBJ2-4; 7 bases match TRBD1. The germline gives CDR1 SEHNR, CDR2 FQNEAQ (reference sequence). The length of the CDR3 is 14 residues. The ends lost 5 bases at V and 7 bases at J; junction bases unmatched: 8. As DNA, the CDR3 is TGTGCCAGCAGCCTACCGGGACAGTGGAACATTCAGTACTTC. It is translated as CASSLPGQWNIQYF.

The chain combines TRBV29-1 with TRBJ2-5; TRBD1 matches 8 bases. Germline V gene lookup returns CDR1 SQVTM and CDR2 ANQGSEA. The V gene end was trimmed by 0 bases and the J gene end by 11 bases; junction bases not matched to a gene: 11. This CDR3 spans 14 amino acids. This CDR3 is CSVEDARGLGEQYF. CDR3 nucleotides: TGCAGCGTTGAAGACGCCAGGGGGCTTGGGGAGCAGTACTTC. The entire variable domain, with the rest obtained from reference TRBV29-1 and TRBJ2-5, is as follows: SAVISQKPSRDICQRGTSLTIQCQVDSQVTMMFWYRQQPGQSLTLIATANQGSEATYESGFVIDKFPISRPNLTFSTLTVSNMSPEDSSIYLCSVEDARGLGEQYFGPGTRLLVL.

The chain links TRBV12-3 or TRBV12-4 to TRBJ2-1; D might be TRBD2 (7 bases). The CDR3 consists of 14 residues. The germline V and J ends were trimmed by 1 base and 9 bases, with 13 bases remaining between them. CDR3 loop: CASSLGGGLGEQFF. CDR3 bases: TGTGCCAGCAGTTTAGGGGGGGGGCTAGGTGAGCAGTTCTTC.

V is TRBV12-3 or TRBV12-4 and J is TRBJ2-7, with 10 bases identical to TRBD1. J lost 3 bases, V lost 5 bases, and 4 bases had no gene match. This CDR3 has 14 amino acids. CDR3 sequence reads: CASSLDRGVYEQYF. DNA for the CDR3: TGTGCCAGCAGTCTGGACAGGGGGGTCTACGAGCAGTACTTC.

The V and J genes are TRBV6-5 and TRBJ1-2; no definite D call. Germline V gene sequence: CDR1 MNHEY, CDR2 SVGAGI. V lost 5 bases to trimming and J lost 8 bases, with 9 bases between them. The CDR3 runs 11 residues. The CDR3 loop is CASSDTRGYTF. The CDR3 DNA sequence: TGTGCCAGCAGTGACACGAGGGGCTACACCTTC.

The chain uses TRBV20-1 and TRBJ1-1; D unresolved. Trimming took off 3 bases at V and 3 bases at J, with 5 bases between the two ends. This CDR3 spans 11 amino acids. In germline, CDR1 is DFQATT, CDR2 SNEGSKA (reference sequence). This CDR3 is CSARRDTEAFF. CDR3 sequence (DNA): TGCAGTGCTAGGCGAGACACTGAAGCTTTCTTT.

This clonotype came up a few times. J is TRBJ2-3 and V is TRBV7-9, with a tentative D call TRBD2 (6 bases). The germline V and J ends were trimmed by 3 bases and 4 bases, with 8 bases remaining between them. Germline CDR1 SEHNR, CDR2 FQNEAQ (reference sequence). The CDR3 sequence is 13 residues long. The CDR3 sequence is CASSFGGADTQYF. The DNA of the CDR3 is TGTGCCAGCAGCTTCGGAGGGGCAGATACGCAGTATTTT. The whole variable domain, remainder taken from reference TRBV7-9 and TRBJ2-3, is DTGVSQNPRHKITKRGQNVTFRCDPISEHNRLYWYRQTLGQGPEFLTYFQNEAQLEKSRLLSDRFSAERPKGSFSTLEIQRTEQGDSAMYLCASSFGGADTQYFGPGTRLTVL.

The CDR3 sequence is CASRYSGTREETQYF. The CDR3 DNA follows: TGTGCCAGCAGATACTCAGGGACCCGAGAGGAGACCCAGTACTTC. The chain carries TRBV2 and TRBJ2-5; either TRBD1 or TRBD2 may supply D (5 bases each). Germline CDR1 reads SNHLY; CDR2 reads FYNNEI. Deletions cut 6 bases from V and 5 bases from J, with 19 bases between. The CDR3 runs to 15 residues.

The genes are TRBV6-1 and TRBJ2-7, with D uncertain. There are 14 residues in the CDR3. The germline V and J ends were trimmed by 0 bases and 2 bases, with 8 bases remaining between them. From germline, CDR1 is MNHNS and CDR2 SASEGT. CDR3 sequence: CASSEALSPYEQYF. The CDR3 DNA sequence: TGTGCCAGCAGTGAAGCGCTGAGTCCCTACGAGCAGTACTTC.

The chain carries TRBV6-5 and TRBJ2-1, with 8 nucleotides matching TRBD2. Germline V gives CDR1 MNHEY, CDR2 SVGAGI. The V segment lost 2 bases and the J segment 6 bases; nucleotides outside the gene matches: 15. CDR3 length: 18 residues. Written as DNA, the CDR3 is TGTGCCAGCAGTTACCCTTCTAGCGGGTCCTTTCGGGGCAATGAGCAGTTCTTC. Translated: CASSYPSSGSFRGNEQFF.

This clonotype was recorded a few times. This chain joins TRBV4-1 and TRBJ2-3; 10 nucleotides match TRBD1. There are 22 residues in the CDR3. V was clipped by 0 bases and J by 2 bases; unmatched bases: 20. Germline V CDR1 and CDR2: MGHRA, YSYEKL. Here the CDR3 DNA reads TGCGCCAGCAGCCAAGAGTTCCGACAGGGGGCGGAGAGGAGGGCCATCACAGATACGCAGTATTTT. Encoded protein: CASSQEFRQGAERRAITDTQYF.

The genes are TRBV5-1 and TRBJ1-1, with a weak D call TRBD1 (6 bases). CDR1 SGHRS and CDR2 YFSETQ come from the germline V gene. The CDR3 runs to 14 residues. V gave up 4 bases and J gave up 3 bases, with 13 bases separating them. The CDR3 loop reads CASSKGDGDTEAFF. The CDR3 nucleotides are TGCGCCAGCAGCAAGGGGGATGGTGACACTGAAGCTTTCTTT.

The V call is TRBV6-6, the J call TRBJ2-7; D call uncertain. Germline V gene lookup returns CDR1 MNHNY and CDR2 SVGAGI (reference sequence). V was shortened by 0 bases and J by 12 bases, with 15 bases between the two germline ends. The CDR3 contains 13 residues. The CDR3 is CASSYSDLVGPYF. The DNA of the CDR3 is TGTGCCAGCAGTTACTCGGACCTTGTTGGGCCGTACTTC.

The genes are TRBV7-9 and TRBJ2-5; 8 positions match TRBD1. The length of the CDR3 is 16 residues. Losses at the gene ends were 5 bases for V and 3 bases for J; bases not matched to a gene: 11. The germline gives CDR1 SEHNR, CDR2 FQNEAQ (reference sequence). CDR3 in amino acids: CASSPRSGQEEETQYF. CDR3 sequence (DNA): TGTGCCAGCAGCCCCAGGTCGGGACAGGAAGAAGAGACCCAGTACTTC.

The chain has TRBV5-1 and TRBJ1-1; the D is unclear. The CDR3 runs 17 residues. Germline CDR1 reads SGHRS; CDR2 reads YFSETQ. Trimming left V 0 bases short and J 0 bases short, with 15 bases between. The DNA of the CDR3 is TGCGCCAGCAGCTTGGCCGCCGGGGTTCACATGAACACTGAAGCTTTCTTT. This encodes CASSLAAGVHMNTEAFF.

The CDR3 spells CASSPGGQSSNQPQHF. DNA of the CDR3: TGTGCCAGCAGTCCTGGGGGACAGTCCTCTAATCAGCCCCAGCATTTT. The chain couples TRBV27 to TRBJ1-5, with 7 bases identical to TRBD1. The germline V gene encodes CDR1 MNHEY and CDR2 SMNVEV (reference sequence). Losses at the gene ends were 5 bases for V and 4 bases for J; bases not matched to a gene: 11. This CDR3 spans 16 amino acids.

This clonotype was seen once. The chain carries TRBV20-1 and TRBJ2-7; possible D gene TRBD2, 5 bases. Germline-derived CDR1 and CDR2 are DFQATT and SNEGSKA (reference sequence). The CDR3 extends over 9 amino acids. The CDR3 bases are TGCTTCGGGAAATCCGAGCAGTACTTC. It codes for CFGKSEQYF.

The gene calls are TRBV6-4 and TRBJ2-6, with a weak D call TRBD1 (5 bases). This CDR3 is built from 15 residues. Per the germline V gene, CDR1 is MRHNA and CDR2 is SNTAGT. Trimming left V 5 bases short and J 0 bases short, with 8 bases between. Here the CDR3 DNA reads TGTGCCAGCAGTCAGGACATCTCTGGGGCCAACGTCCTGACTTTC. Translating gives CASSQDISGANVLTF.

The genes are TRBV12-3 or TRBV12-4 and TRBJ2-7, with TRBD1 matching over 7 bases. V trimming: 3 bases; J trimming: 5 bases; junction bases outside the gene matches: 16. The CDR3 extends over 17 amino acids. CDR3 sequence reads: CASSFIPGQSAVDEQYF. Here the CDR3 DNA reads TGTGCCAGCAGTTTCATCCCGGGACAGTCGGCCGTGGACGAGCAGTACTTC.

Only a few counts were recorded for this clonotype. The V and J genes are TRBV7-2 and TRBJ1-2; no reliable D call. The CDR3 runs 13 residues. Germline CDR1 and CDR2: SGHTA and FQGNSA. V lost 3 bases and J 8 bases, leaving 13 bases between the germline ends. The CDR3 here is CASSFDTLGGYTF. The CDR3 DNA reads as TGTGCCAGCAGCTTTGATACTCTCGGGGGCTACACCTTC.